Listed here are 12 T cell receptor beta chains from one sample, sequenced in a study of identical twins. Using its own MiXCR run on the 5' RACE reads, TCRdb lists one record per CDR3 protein. The sample has fewer than 550,000 distinct CDR3 sequences, 14% seen once; the top ten hold approximately 0.98%. These same records also appear under a second study, on yellow fever vaccine responses in identical twins.

Material for sequencing was CD4+ T cells sorted from blood. All receptors derive from a woman under 30 in good health.

The J gene is TRBJ2-7, the V gene TRBV7-9, with TRBD2 as a possible D gene (6 bases). The V and J ends lost 5 bases and 2 bases respectively, with 13 bases between them. The CDR3 loop spans 14 amino acids. Germline V lookup: CDR1 SEHNR, CDR2 FQNEAQ (reference sequence). The CDR3 bases are TGTGCCAGCAGCCCTACGGGACTTCCCTACGAGCAGTACTTC. Protein product: CASSPTGLPYEQYF.

This clonotype showed up many times. The chain couples TRBV7-2 to TRBJ2-1, with 11 bases that match TRBD2. This CDR3 contains 16 residues. CDR1 and CDR2 from the germline V gene are SGHTA and FQGNSA. V dropped 5 bases and J dropped 0; count of bases not matched to a gene: 3. CDR3 region: CASSASGGSSYNEQFF. The CDR3 region has the DNA TGTGCCAGCAGCGCTAGCGGGGGGAGCTCCTACAATGAGCAGTTCTTC.

The V and J genes are TRBV2 and TRBJ2-7; the D gene is possibly TRBD2 (6 bases). V dropped 5 bases and J dropped 2 bases, with 10 bases sitting between them. Looked up from germline, CDR1 is SNHLY and CDR2 is FYNNEI. CDR3 length: 13 residues. The CDR3 DNA reads as TGTGCCAGCAGTACCGGGAGCGCCTACGAGCAGTACTTC. Its translation: CASSTGSAYEQYF.

Only a few counts were recorded for this clonotype. This sequence joins TRBV5-6 and TRBJ1-4; D unclear. Germline-derived CDR1 and CDR2 are SGHDT and YYEEEE. The CDR3 runs 14 residues. Between the trimmed V and J ends, which lost 0 bases and 5 bases, there was a span of 8 bases. In DNA, the CDR3 is TGTGCCAGCAGCTTGGGGGGATTAAATGAAAAACTGTTTTTT. This translates into CASSLGGLNEKLFF.

The sample holds a few counts of this clonotype. The chain carries TRBV13 and TRBJ2-1; D possibly corresponds to TRBD2 (5 bases). The CDR3 length is 14 residues. The germline gives CDR1 PRHDT, CDR2 FYEKMQ (reference sequence). V was cut by 4 bases and J by 4 bases, with 11 bases left in between. The DNA for the CDR3 is TGTGCCAGCAGCTCATGGACTGGGTACAATGAGCAGTTCTTC. Translating it yields CASSSWTGYNEQFF.

This clonotype came up a few times. The genes are TRBV28 and TRBJ1-2; possible D gene TRBD1, 6 bases. V lost 6 bases, J lost 4 bases, and 18 bases lay in between. Germline V gene data show CDR1 as MDHEN and CDR2 as SYDVKM. The CDR3 loop spans 15 amino acids. The DNA of the CDR3 is TGTGCCAGCAGCCTTACTCACAGGGCCAGCTATGGCTACACCTTC. It translates to CASSLTHRASYGYTF.

The sample holds many counts of this clonotype. The V and J genes are TRBV4-2 and TRBJ2-1; 11 nucleotides align to TRBD2. CDR3 length: 17 residues. Per germline, CDR1 LGHNA and CDR2 YNFKEQ. Germline trimming cut 1 base from V and 7 bases from J; bases unmatched to any gene: 9. CDR3 bases: TGTGCCAGCAGCCAAGGCAGTAGCGGGGGGGCTGGGAATGAGCAGTTCTTC. The encoded protein is CASSQGSSGGAGNEQFF.

This chain connects TRBV24-1 to TRBJ2-1; the match to TRBD1 covers 11 bases. The CDR3 is 17 amino acids. The germline CDR1 and CDR2 sequences are KGHDR and SFDVKD. After removal of 3 bases from V and 8 bases from J, the junction contained 11 bases not matched to a gene. The CDR3 loop reads CATSDPKPGQGGDEQFF. DNA of the CDR3: TGTGCCACCAGTGATCCTAAACCGGGACAGGGGGGAGATGAGCAGTTCTTC.

There are a few counts of this clonotype. V is TRBV28 and J is TRBJ2-7; D is undetermined. Per the germline V gene, CDR1 is MDHEN and CDR2 is SYDVKM. The CDR3 length is 13 residues. V was cut by 2 bases and J by 2 bases, with 7 bases left in between. The CDR3 spells CASSLRAAYEQYF. The CDR3 bases are TGTGCCAGCAGTTTACGGGCGGCCTACGAGCAGTACTTC.

The V and J genes are TRBV2 and TRBJ2-3; no clear D. The length of the CDR3 is 9 residues. Trimming took off 11 bases at V and 7 bases at J, with 7 bases between the two ends. Germline V gene data show CDR1 as SNHLY and CDR2 as FYNNEI. The CDR3 loop is CAVRNTQYF. The CDR3 bases are TGTGCCGTAAGGAATACGCAGTATTTT. Combining the CDR3 with reference TRBV2 and TRBJ2-3 gives the whole variable domain EPEVTQTPSHQVTQMGQEVILRCVPISNHLYFYWYRQILGQKVEFLVSFYNNEISEKSEIFDDQFSVERPDGSNFTLKIRSTKLEDSAMYFCAVRNTQYFGPGTRLTVL.

This clonotype was observed a few times. The J gene is TRBJ2-5, the V gene TRBV7-3, with D tentatively TRBD2 (6 bases). The ends were cut back, 0 bases at V and 2 bases at J, with 16 bases in the middle. Looked up from germline, CDR1 is SGHTA and CDR2 is FQGTGA. The CDR3 is 17 residues long. The CDR3 coding sequence is TGTGCCAGCAGCTTAACCCCTCCGGGTAGCGGACAAGAGACCCAGTACTTC. Encoded protein: CASSLTPPGSGQETQYF.

CDR3 in DNA: TGTGCCAGCTCCGGACAGGGAACCCTCACCGGGGAGCTGTTTTTT. Translation gives CASSGQGTLTGELFF. V is TRBV5-5 and J is TRBJ2-2; 8 bases align to TRBD1. V lost 7 bases and J lost 4; bases outside the gene matches: 9. The CDR3 loop spans 15 amino acids. The germline CDR1 and CDR2 sequences are SGHKS and YYEKEE (reference sequence).